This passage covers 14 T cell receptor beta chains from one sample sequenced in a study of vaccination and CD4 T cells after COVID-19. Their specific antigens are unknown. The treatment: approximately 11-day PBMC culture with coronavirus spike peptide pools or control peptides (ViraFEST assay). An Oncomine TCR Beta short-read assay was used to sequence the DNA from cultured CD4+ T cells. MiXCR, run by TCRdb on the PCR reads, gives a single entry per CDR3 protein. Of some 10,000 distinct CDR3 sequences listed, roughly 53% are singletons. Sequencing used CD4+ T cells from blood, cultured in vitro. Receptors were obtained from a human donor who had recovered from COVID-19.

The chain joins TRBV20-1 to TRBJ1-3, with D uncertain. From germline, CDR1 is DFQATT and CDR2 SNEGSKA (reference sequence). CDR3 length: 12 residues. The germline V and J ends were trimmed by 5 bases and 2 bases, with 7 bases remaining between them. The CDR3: CSASTAGNTIYF. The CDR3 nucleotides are TGCAGTGCTTCAACAGCTGGAAACACCATATATTTT.

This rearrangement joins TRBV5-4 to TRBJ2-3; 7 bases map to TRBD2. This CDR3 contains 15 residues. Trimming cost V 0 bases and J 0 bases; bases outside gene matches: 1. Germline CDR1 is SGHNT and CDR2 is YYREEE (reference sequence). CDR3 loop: CASSLGGGSTDTQYF. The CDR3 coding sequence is TGTGCCAGCAGCTTGGGGGGGGGGAGCACAGATACGCAGTATTTT.

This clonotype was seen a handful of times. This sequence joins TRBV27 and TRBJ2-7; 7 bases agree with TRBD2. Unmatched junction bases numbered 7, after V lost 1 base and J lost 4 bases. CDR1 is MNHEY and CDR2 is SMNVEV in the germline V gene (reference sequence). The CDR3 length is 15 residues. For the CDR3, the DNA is TGTGCCAGCAGTTTATTCTCTAGCGGACCTTACGAGCAGTACTTC. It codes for CASSLFSSGPYEQYF.

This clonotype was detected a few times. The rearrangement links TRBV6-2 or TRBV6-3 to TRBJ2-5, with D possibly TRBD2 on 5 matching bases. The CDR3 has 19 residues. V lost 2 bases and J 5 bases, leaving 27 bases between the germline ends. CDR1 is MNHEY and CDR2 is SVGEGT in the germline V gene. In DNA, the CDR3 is TGTGCCAGCAGTTACCCCAGCGGATTTATGGCGAGGACCGGTGAGACCCAGTACTTC. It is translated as CASSYPSGFMARTGETQYF.

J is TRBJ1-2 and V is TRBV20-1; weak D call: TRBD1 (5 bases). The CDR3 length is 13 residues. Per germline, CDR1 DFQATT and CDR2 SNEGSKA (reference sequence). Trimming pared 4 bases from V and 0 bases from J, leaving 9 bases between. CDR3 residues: CSAIPTANYGYTF. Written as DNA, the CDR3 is TGCAGTGCTATCCCGACAGCTAACTATGGCTACACCTTC.

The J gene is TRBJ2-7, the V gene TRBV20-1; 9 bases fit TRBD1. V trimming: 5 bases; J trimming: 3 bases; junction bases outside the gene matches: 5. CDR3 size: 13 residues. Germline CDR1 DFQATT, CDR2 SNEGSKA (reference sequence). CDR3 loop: CSAGGQGFYEQYF. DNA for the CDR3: TGCAGTGCTGGAGGACAGGGGTTCTACGAGCAGTACTTC.

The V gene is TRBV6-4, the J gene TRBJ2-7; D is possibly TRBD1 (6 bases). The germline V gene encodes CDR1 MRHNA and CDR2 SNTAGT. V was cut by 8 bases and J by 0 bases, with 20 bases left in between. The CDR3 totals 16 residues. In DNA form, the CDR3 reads TGTGCCAGCTATCTATCCAGGGGAAAGTCCTCCTACGAGCAGTACTTC. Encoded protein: CASYLSRGKSSYEQYF.

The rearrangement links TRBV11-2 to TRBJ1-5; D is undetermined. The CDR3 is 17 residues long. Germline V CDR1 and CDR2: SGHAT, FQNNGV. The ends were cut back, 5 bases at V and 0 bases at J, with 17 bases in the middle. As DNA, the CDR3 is TGTGCCAGCAGCCCAGATCGGGGTCTCTATAGCAATCAGCCCCAGCATTTT. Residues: CASSPDRGLYSNQPQHF. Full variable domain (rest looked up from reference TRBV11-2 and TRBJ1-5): EAGVAQSPRYKIIEKRQSVAFWCNPISGHATLYWYQQILGQGPKLLIQFQNNGVVDDSQLPKDRFSAERLKGVDSTLKIQPAKLEDSAVYLCASSPDRGLYSNQPQHFGDGTRLSIL.

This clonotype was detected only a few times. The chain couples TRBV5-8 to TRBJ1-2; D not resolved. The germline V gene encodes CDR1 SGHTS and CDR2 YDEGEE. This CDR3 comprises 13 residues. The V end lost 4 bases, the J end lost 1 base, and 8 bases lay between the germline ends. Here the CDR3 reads CASSQWDNYGYTF. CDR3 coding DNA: TGTGCCAGCAGCCAGTGGGATAACTATGGCTACACCTTC.

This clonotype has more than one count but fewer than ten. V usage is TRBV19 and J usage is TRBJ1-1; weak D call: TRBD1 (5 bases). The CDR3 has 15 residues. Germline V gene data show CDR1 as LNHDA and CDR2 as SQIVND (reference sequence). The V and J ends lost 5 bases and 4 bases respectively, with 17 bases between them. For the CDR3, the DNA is TGTGCCAGTAGTCTCCGGGACCCTAGGGGCACTGAAGCTTTCTTT. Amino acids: CASSLRDPRGTEAFF.

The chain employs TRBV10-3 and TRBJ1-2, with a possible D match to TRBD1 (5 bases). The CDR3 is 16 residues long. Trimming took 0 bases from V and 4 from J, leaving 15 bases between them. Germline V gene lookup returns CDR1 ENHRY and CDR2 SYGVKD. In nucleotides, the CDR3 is TGTGCCATCAGTGAGTCGCGCGGGGCGGAAACCTATGGCTACACCTTC. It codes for CAISESRGAETYGYTF.

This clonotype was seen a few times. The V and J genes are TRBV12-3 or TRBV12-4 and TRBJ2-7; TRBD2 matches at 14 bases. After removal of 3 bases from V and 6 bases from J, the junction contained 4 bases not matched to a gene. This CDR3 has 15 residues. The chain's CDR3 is CASSLGLAGASEQYF. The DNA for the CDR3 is TGTGCCAGCAGTTTGGGACTAGCGGGGGCCTCCGAGCAGTACTTC.

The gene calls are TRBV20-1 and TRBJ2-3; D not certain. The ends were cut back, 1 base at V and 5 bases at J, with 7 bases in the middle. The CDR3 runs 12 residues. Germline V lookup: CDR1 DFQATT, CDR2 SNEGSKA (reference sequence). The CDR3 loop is CSARGKGDTQYF. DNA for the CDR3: TGCAGTGCTAGAGGTAAAGGAGATACGCAGTATTTT.

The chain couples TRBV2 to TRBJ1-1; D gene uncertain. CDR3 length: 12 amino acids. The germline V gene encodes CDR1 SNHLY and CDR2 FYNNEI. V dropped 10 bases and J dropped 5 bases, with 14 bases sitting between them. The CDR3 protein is CAITHERTEAFF. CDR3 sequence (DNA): TGTGCCATTACACACGAGAGGACTGAAGCTTTCTTT. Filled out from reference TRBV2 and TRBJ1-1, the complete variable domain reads EPEVTQTPSHQVTQMGQEVILRCVPISNHLYFYWYRQILGQKVEFLVSFYNNEISEKSEIFDDQFSVERPDGSNFTLKIRSTKLEDSAMYFCAITHERTEAFFGQGTRLTVV.